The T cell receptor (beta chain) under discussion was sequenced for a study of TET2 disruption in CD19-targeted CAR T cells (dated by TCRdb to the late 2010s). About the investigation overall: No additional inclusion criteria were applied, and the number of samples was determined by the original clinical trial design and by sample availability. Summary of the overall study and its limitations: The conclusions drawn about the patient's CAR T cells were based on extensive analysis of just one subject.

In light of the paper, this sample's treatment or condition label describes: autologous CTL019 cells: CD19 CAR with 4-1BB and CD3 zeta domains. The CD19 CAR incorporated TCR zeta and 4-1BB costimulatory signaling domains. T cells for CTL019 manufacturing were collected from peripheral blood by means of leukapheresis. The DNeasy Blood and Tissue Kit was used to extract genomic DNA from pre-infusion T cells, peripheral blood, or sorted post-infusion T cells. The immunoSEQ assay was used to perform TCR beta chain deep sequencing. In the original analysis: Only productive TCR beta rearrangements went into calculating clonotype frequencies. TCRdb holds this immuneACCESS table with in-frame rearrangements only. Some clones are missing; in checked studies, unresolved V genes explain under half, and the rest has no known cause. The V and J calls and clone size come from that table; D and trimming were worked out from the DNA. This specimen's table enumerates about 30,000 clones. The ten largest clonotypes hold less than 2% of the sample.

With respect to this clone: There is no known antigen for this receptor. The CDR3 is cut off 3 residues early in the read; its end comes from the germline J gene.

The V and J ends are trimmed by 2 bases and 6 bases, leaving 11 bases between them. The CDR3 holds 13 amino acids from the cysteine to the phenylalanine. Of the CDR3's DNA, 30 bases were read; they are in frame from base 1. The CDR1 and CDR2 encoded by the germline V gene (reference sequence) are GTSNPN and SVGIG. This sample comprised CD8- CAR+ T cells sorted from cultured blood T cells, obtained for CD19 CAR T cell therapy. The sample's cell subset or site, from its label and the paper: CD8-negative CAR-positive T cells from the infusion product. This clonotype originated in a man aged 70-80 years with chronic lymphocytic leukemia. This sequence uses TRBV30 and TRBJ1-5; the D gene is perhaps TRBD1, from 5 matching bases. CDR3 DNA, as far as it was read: TGTGCCTGGAGTAAGGGGAAGGGTCAGCCC. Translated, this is CAWSKGKGQP. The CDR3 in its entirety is CAWSKGKGQPQHF. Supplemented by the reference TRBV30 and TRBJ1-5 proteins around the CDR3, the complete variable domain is SQTIHQWPATLVQPVGSPLSLECTVEGTSNPNLYWYRQAAGRGLQLLFYSVGIGQISSEVPQNLSASRPQDRQFILSSKKLLLSDSGFYLCAWSKGKGQPQHFGDGTRLSIL.